Presented here are 20 T cell receptor beta chains from one specimen sequenced in a study of blood T cell repertoires in COVID-19. The method was immunoSEQ multiplex PCR; TCRdb's version includes in-frame clones alone and lacks a portion of them. The data hold 450,000 to 500,000 clones, with 70% to 90% observed a single time. The specimen was peripheral blood. These receptors came from a human donor in a cohort sampled during active COVID-19.

The sample holds one count of this clone. The rearrangement uses TRBV2 and TRBJ1-6; 12 bases align to TRBD1. CDR1 SNHLY and CDR2 FYNNEI come from the germline V gene. V gave up 6 bases and J gave up 14 bases; unmatched junction bases: 11. The CDR3 is 15 amino acids. Here the CDR3 DNA reads TGTGCCAGCAGCTTTTCCGGGACAGGGGGCTTCACCCTCCACTTT. Its translation is CASSFSGTGGFTLHF.

This clone occurred once. The chain joins TRBV15 to TRBJ1-3; TRBD1 matches 8 bases. This CDR3 has 16 residues. V shed 0 bases and J 3 bases; nucleotides not matched to a gene: 4. Germline CDR1 LNHNV, CDR2 YYDKDF (reference sequence). As DNA, the CDR3 is TGTGCCACCAGCAGAGAGGCAGGGGGCAATGGAAACACCATATATTTT. This sequence encodes CATSREAGGNGNTIYF.

The chain joins TRBV5-4 to TRBJ2-7; 8 nucleotides agree with TRBD2. Germline V CDR1 and CDR2: SGHNT, YYREEE (reference sequence). V was pared by 3 bases and J by 4 bases, with 9 bases of the junction left unmatched. The length of the CDR3 is 15 residues. The CDR3 is CASSSGGASRYEQYF. CDR3 sequence (DNA): TGTGCCAGCAGCTCCGGGGGGGCGTCTCGTTACGAGCAGTACTTC. The full variable domain, completed using reference TRBV5-4 and TRBJ2-7, is ETGVTQSPTHLIKTRGQQVTLRCSSQSGHNTVSWYQQALGQGPQFIFQYYREEENGRGNFPPRFSGLQFPNYSSELNVNALELDDSALYLCASSSGGASRYEQYFGPGTRLTVT.

This clone was picked up one time. The chain links TRBV19 to TRBJ1-1; D may be TRBD1 (6 bases). The CDR3 has 15 amino acids. Trimming removed 4 bases from V and 5 bases from J, with 17 bases in between. Germline V lookup: CDR1 LNHDA, CDR2 SQIVND (reference sequence). The CDR3 loop is CASSTKGGARTEAFF. The CDR3 region has the DNA TGTGCCAGTAGTACCAAAGGGGGGGCGAGAACTGAAGCTTTCTTT.

This chain joins TRBV6-1 and TRBJ1-5; no reliable D call. V lost 1 base, J lost 10 bases, and 17 bases lay in between. From germline, CDR1 is MNHNS and CDR2 SASEGT. The CDR3 has 15 residues. The CDR3 coding sequence is TGTGCCAGCAGTGAAGGTGCTGTGGCCGTGTCTCCCCAGCATTTT. Its translation: CASSEGAVAVSPQHF.

This clone was seen only once. This chain connects TRBV10-2 to TRBJ2-3; D may be TRBD1 (6 bases). Germline V gene lookup returns CDR1 WSHSY and CDR2 SAAADI. V was clipped by 6 bases and J by 0 bases, with 10 bases between them. This CDR3 has 14 residues. The CDR3 sequence: CASSWDISTDTQYF. The CDR3 DNA reads as TGCGCCAGCAGCTGGGACATAAGCACAGATACGCAGTATTTT.

There are a few counts of this clone. This chain links TRBV27 with TRBJ1-1; 7 nucleotides line up with TRBD1. Germline V gene lookup returns CDR1 MNHEY and CDR2 SMNVEV (reference sequence). This CDR3 is 14 amino acids long. Losses at the gene ends were 5 bases for V and 1 base for J; bases not matched to a gene: 4. CDR3 protein: CASSIDRENTEAFF. Here the CDR3 DNA reads TGTGCCAGCAGTATCGACAGGGAGAACACTGAAGCTTTCTTT.

This clone was observed a single time. The chain couples TRBV11-3 to TRBJ2-1; D may be TRBD2 (7 bases). The CDR3 spans 15 residues. CDR1 is SGHNT and CDR2 is YENEEA in the germline V gene. V was pared by 5 bases and J by 8 bases, with 19 bases between. CDR3 DNA sequence: TGTGCCAGCAGCCCAGGCGGGGGCGCTTTGGATGAGCAGTTCTTC. Protein: CASSPGGGALDEQFF.

J is TRBJ1-1 and V is TRBV6-5, with 8 nucleotides matching TRBD1. Germline V gene data show CDR1 as MNHEY and CDR2 as SVGAGI. This CDR3 region has 15 residues. V lost 5 bases to trimming and J lost 10 bases; unmatched junction nucleotides: 15. The CDR3 loop reads CASSPDGRGRVAAFF. As DNA, the CDR3 is TGTGCCAGCAGTCCCGACGGCAGGGGGCGCGTCGCAGCTTTCTTT.

The chain is built from TRBV7-3 and TRBJ2-1, with TRBD2 matching over 9 bases. V shed 2 bases and J 7 bases; nucleotides not matched to a gene: 9. The CDR3 is 16 residues long. The germline V gene encodes CDR1 SGHTA and CDR2 FQGTGA. As DNA, the CDR3 is TGTGCCAGCAGCTTACTGGGTAGCGGGAGTTCAAATGAGCAGTTCTTC. Translated: CASSLLGSGSSNEQFF. Full variable domain (missing parts from reference TRBV7-3 and TRBJ2-1): GAGVSQTPSNKVTEKGKYVELRCDPISGHTALYWYRQSLGQGPEFLIYFQGTGAADDSGLPNDRFFAVRPEGSVSTLKIQRTERGDSAVYLCASSLLGSGSSNEQFFGPGTRLTVL.

This clone was picked up many times. The chain employs TRBV4-1 and TRBJ1-5; 8 bases fit TRBD1. The CDR3 loop spans 16 amino acids. Looked up from germline, CDR1 is MGHRA and CDR2 is YSYEKL. With V trimmed by 0 bases and J by 5 bases, 6 bases remained unmatched. CDR3 bases: TGCGCCAGCAGCCAAGATCGCCGGACAGGGTATCAGCCCCAGCATTTT. The encoded protein is CASSQDRRTGYQPQHF.

The rearrangement uses TRBV29-1 and TRBJ2-5; 11 nucleotides agree with TRBD1. CDR3 size: 13 residues. V lost 4 bases, J lost 5 bases, and 3 bases stayed unmatched. The germline CDR1 and CDR2 sequences are SQVTM and ANQGSEA. The CDR3 protein is CSVGRTGGETQYF. The CDR3 bases are TGCAGCGTTGGAAGGACAGGGGGCGAGACCCAGTACTTC.

This rearrangement joins TRBV5-1 to TRBJ2-1; 7 bases agree with TRBD2. With 8 bases clipped from V and 9 bases from J, the junction kept 14 bases outside the gene matches. This CDR3 contains 14 residues. From germline, CDR1 is SGHRS and CDR2 YFSETQ. CDR3 DNA: TGCGCCAGTCTGAGCGGGGAGGGCCGTTTTGAGCAGTTCTTC. Its translation: CASLSGEGRFEQFF. The complete variable domain, with remaining parts taken from reference TRBV5-1 and TRBJ2-1, reads KAGVTQTPRYLIKTRGQQVTLSCSPISGHRSVSWYQQTPGQGLQFLFEYFSETQRNKGNFPGRFSGRQFSNSRSEMNVSTLELGDSALYLCASLSGEGRFEQFFGPGTRLTVL.

CDR3 sequence: CASSHTSGHPEAFF. CDR3 sequence (DNA): TGTGCCAGCAGCCACACTTCGGGACATCCAGAAGCTTTCTTT. This chain links TRBV28 with TRBJ1-1, with D perhaps matching TRBD1 (6 bases). The CDR3 has 14 amino acids. The V gene's germline CDR1 is MDHEN and CDR2 SYDVKM. Trimming cost V 6 bases and J 8 bases, with 19 bases left between them.

This clone was recorded only once. This chain's CDR3 is CASSYSSGRYNEQFF. The CDR3 nucleotides read TGTGCCAGCAGTTACTCAAGCGGGAGATACAATGAGCAGTTCTTC. V is TRBV6-2 or TRBV6-3 and J is TRBJ2-1, with TRBD2 identical over 8 bases. J lost 4 bases, V lost 0 bases, and 2 bases had no gene match. The length of the CDR3 is 15 residues. Germline CDR1 reads MNHEY; CDR2 reads SVGEGT.

A few counts support this clone. This sequence joins TRBV9 and TRBJ2-1, with TRBD2 matching 8 bases. V was clipped by 3 bases and J by 3 bases; unmatched bases: 5. The CDR3 totals 15 residues. Germline values: CDR1 SGDLS, CDR2 YYNGEE. The CDR3: CASSAGGEVYNEQFF. The DNA for the CDR3 is TGTGCCAGCAGCGCCGGGGGGGAGGTCTACAATGAGCAGTTCTTC.

The V gene is TRBV3-1 (or the pseudogene TRBV3-2), the J gene TRBJ2-1; TRBD2 matches 9 bases. Trimming at V came to 2 bases and at J to 4 bases, leaving 18 bases not matched to a gene. The CDR3 has 20 residues. Germline V CDR1 and CDR2: LGHDT, YNNKEL (reference sequence). The CDR3 bases are TGTGCCAGCAGCCAAACAAGTTCGTGGGTCCTAGCGGGATTATACAATGAGCAGTTCTTC. This codes for CASSQTSSWVLAGLYNEQFF.

The J gene is TRBJ2-7, the V gene TRBV5-6, with TRBD1 identical over 8 bases. Germline V gene lookup returns CDR1 SGHDT and CDR2 YYEEEE. This CDR3 is built from 15 residues. V was pared by 6 bases and J by 1 base, with 9 bases of the junction left unmatched. The CDR3 loop reads CASISGDRRSYEQYF. In DNA, the CDR3 is TGTGCCAGCATCTCGGGGGACAGGAGATCCTACGAGCAGTACTTC.

The CDR3 region has the DNA TGTGCCATCAGTGAGCATCGAGGGGGAGTCGGATCCTACGAGCAGTACTTC. This gives the protein CAISEHRGGVGSYEQYF. The V and J genes are TRBV10-3 and TRBJ2-7; possibly TRBD1 for D (6 bases). The CDR3 has 17 amino acids. The V gene's germline CDR1 is ENHRY and CDR2 SYGVKD. V was shortened by 2 bases and J by 1 base, with 18 bases between the two germline ends.

The rearrangement links TRBV24-1 to TRBJ2-3; 10 bases align to TRBD2. J gave up 4 bases and V 3 bases, and 6 bases lay outside the gene matches. The CDR3 loop spans 16 amino acids. The germline V gene has CDR1 KGHDR and CDR2 SFDVKD. Here the CDR3 reads CATSDPTSGTPDTQYF. For the CDR3, the DNA is TGTGCCACCAGTGATCCCACTAGCGGGACCCCAGATACGCAGTATTTT.